This T cell receptor delta chain is drawn from a study of Vδ1+ human thymocytes. Study-wide results and limits: Unlike peripheral blood Vdelta1+ controls, thymic delta-chain sequences included about 20% Vdelta2 and few Vdelta3. In the thymus, TRG and TRD repertoires looked highly polyclonal with Gaussian CDR3 lengths.

This CDR3 region has 20 residues. Per germline, CDR1 TSWWSYY and CDR2 QGS. Unmatched junction bases numbered 14, after V lost 0 bases and J lost 0 bases. Between roughly 96% and 99.6% of sorted thymocytes were Vdelta1+. This clone has just a few counts. As yet, its antigen is unknown. Extracted RNA was reverse transcribed into cDNA. Pooled V-gene forward primers with one constant-region reverse primer generated the CDR3 amplicons by multiplex PCR. TCRdb re-processed the multiplex PCR reads using CATT. The sample lists about 75,000 delta-chain clones; more than 30% were seen once. The chain uses TRDV1 and TRDJ1; 9 positions match TRDD3. Sequenced material: Vdelta1+ gamma-delta thymocytes from the thymus. Subset: FACS-sorted CD3+ TCRalphabeta- TCRVdelta1+ TCRVdelta2- thymocytes. This TCR derives from a boy under two years old who had congenital heart surgery. Here the CDR3 reads CALGELCQGLGEEYTDKLIF. The CDR3, as DNA: TGTGCTCTTGGGGAACTCTGTCAGGGACTGGGGGAGGAGTACACCGATAAACTCATCTTT.